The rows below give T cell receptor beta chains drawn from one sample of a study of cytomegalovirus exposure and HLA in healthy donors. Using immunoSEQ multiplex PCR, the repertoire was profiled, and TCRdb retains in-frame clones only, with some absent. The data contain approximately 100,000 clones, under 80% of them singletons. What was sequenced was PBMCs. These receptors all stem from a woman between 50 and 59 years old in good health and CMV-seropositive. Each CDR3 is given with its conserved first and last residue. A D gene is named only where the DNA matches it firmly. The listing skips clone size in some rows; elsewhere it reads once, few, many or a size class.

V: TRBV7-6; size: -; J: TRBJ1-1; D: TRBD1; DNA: TGTGCCAGCAGCTTAAGGGGGCGGGGTACTGAAGCTTTCTTT; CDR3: CASSLRGRGTEAFF
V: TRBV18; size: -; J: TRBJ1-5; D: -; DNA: TGTGCCAGCTCACCACCGTCCCAGGATTATAGCAATCAGCCCCAGCATTTT; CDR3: CASSPPSQDYSNQPQHF
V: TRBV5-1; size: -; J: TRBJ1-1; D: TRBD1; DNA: TGCGCCAGCAGCTTGGCCGTGAGACAGGGGCTGACTGAAGCTTTCTTT; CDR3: CASSLAVRQGLTEAFF
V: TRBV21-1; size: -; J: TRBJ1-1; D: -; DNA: TGTGCCATCAACTGGAACACTGAAGCTTTCTTT; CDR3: CAINWNTEAFF
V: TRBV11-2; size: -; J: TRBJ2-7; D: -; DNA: TGTGCCAGCAGCTTACCGGGGGAGCAGTACTTC; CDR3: CASSLPGEQYF
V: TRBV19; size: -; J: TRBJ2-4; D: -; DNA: TGTGCCAGTAGTCCGGGGGTAGGCAAAAACATTCAGTACTTC; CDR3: CASSPGVGKNIQYF
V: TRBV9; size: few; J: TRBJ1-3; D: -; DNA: TGTGCCAGCACCGCAGGCCGCTCTGGAAACACCATATATTTT; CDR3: CASTAGRSGNTIYF
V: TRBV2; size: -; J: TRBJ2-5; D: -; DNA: TGTGCCAGCAGTGGAGGGACTGGAGAGACCCAGTACTTC; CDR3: CASSGGTGETQYF
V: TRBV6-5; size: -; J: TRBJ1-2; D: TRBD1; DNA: TGTGCCAGCAGTTACCAAAAGGGGGCATGGGGCTATGGCTACACCTTC; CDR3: CASSYQKGAWGYGYTF
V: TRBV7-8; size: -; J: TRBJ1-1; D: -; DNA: TGTGCCAGCTCACGAGTCGGGGGAACTGAAGCTTTCTTT; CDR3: CASSRVGGTEAFF
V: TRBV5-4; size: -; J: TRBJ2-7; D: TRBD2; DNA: TGTGCCAGCAGCTTTCGGGGGGGATACTACGAGCAGTACTTC; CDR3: CASSFRGGYYEQYF
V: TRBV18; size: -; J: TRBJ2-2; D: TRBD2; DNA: TGTGCCAGCTCACCCGGACTAGCGGGCCTAAAAGCGAACACCGGGGAGCTGTTTTTT; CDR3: CASSPGLAGLKANTGELFF
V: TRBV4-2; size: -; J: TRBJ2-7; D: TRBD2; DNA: TGTGCCAGCAGCCAAGATTTCCTGAGCGGGGGCGAATACGAGCAGTACTTC; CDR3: CASSQDFLSGGEYEQYF
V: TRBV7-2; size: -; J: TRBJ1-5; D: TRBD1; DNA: TGTGCCAGCAGCACCGGACAGGGGGCACTTCAGCCCCAGCATTTT; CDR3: CASSTGQGALQPQHF
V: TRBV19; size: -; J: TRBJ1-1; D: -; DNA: TGTGCCAGTAGTCCTTCAGGGAAAACTGAAGCTTTCTTT; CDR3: CASSPSGKTEAFF
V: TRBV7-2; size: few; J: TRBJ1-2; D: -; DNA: TGTGCCAGCAGCCCCGGACAGCTTTATGGCTACACCTTC; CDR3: CASSPGQLYGYTF
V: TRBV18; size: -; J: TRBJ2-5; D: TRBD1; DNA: TGTGCCAGCTCACCCCGGCCAGGGACAGGAGAAGAGACCCAGTACTTC; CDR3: CASSPRPGTGEETQYF
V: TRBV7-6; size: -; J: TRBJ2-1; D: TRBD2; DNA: TGTGCCAGCAGCTTAAGACTAGCGGTCAATGAGCAGTTCTTC; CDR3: CASSLRLAVNEQFF
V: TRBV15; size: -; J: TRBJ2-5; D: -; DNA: TGTGCCACCAGCAGAGAAAGGCAGGGTAAAGAGACCCAGTACTTC; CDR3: CATSRERQGKETQYF
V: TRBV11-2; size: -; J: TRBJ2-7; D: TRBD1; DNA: TGTGCCAGCAGCTCACCGGGACAGGGGGCCTACGAGCAGTACTTC; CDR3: CASSSPGQGAYEQYF
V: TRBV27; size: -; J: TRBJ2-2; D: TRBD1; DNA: TGTGCCAGCAGAAGTGACAGGGTGAGCGGCACCGGGGAGCTGTTTTTT; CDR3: CASRSDRVSGTGELFF
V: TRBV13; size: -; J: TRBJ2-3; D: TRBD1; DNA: TGTGCCAGCAGCTCATGGGACAGAAACACAGATACGCAGTATTTT; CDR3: CASSSWDRNTDTQYF
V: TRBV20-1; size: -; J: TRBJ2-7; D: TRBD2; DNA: TGCAGTGCACGACTAGCTTACGAGCAGTACTTC; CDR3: CSARLAYEQYF
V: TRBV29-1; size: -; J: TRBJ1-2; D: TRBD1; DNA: TGCAGCGTTGAAGGTCGGGGACAGGGGATAGGTGGCTACACCTTC; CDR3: CSVEGRGQGIGGYTF
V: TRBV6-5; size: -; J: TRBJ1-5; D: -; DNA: TGTGCCAGCAGTTCCCCGAATCAGCCCCAGCATTTT; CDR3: CASSSPNQPQHF
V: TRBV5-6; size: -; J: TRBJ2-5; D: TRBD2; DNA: TGTGCCAGCAGCTGGGGGGGGAGGGGTCTGCAAGAGACCCAGTACTTC; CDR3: CASSWGGRGLQETQYF
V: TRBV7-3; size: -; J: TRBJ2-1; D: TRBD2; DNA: TGTGCCAGCAGCTTGGGACTAGCGGCCTACAATGAGCAGTTCTTC; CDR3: CASSLGLAAYNEQFF
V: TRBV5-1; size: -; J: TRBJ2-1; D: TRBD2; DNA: TGCGCCAGCAGCTTGCCCGGGGGGGCAAATGAGCAGTTCTTC; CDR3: CASSLPGGANEQFF
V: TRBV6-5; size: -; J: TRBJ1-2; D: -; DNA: TGTGCCAGCAGGGCGAAGGGGTTAGGTCCGGGCTACACCTTC; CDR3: CASRAKGLGPGYTF
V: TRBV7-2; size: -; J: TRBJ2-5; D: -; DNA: TGTGCCAGCAGTCCATCCCAGGGAGAGACCCAGTACTTC; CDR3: CASSPSQGETQYF
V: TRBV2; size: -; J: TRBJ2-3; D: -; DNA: TGTGCCAGCAGTGGAATACAGGTTCCCACAGATACGCAGTATTTT; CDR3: CASSGIQVPTDTQYF
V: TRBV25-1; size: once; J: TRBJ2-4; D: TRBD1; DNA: TGTGCCAGCAGCTTAGGGGGCTCGGACAGTCAGTACTTC; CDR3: CASSLGGSDSQYF
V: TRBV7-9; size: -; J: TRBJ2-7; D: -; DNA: TGTGCCAGCAGTGTTGCGGGGGCCTCCTACGAGCAGTACTTC; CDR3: CASSVAGASYEQYF
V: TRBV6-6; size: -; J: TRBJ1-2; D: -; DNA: TGTGCCAGCAGTTATCAGGGGATGGGGGGCTACACCTTC; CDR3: CASSYQGMGGYTF
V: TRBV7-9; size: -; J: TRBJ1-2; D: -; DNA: TGTGCCAGCAGCTTAGCCCTCTCCCCGGGGAAGGGCTACACCTTC; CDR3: CASSLALSPGKGYTF
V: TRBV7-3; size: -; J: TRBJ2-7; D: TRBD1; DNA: TGTGCCAGCAGCTTGGTCCGAGACAGGGGACGTATTCAGTACTTC; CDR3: CASSLVRDRGRIQYF
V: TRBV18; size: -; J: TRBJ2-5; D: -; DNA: TGTGCCAGCTCACCTGGAGGTATTAAAGAGACCCAGTACTTC; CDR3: CASSPGGIKETQYF
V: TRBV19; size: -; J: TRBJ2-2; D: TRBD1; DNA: TGTGCCAGTAGTGGACAGGCAGGGTCGGCCGGGGAGCTGTTTTTT; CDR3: CASSGQAGSAGELFF
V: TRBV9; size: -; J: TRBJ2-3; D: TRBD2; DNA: TGTGCCAGCAGCGCCGGGACTAGGCACACAGATACGCAGTATTTT; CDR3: CASSAGTRHTDTQYF
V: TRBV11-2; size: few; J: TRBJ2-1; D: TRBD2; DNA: TGTGCCAGCAGCCTAGAGGGACTATTTTACAATGAGCAGTTCTTC; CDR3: CASSLEGLFYNEQFF
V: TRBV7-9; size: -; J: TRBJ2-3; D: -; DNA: TGTGCCAGCAGTCTACAGGGTCCTAGCACAGATACGCAGTATTTT; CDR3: CASSLQGPSTDTQYF
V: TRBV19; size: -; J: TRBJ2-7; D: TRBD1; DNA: TGTGCCAGTAGTATTCAGAGTCGGGGGACAGGGGACGAGCAGTACTTC; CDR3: CASSIQSRGTGDEQYF
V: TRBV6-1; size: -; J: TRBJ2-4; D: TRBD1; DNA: TGTGCCAGACACAGGGGGCGCCGGACCAAAAACATTCAGTACTTC; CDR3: CARHRGRRTKNIQYF
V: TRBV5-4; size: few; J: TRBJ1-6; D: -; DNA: TGTGCCAGCAGCTTGCGGGATTCGGGCTCACCCCTCCACTTT; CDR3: CASSLRDSGSPLHF
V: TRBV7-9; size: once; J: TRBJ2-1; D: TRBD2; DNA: TGTGCCAGCAGCGTTCGAGGCGGGAGCAGCACCTCCTACAATGAGCAGTTCTTC; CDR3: CASSVRGGSSTSYNEQFF
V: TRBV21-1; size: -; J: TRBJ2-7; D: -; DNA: TGTGCCAGCAGCAAAGTGGGTAGCTCAGAGGCATGCTCCTACGAGCAGTACTTC; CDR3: CASSKVGSSEACSYEQYF
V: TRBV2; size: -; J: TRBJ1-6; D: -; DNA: TGTGCCAGCAGTGCGAGGGAGTCAATGGATTCACCCCTCCACTTT; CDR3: CASSARESMDSPLHF
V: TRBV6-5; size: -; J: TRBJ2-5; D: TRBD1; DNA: TGTGCCAGCAGGACAGGGGGCGGGGAGACCCAGTACTTC; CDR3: CASRTGGGETQYF
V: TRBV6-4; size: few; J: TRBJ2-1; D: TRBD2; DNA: TGTGCCAGCAGTGTGAGCGGGAGGAACTACAATGAGCAGTTCTTC; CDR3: CASSVSGRNYNEQFF
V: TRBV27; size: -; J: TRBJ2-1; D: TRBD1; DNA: TGTGCCAGCAGTTTAGGGACAGGGGCATCCAATGAGCAGTTCTTC; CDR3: CASSLGTGASNEQFF
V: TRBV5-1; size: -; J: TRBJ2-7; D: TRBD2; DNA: TGCGCCAGCAGCTTGGGGCTAGCGGGAGGGAACTACGAGCAGTACTTC; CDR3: CASSLGLAGGNYEQYF
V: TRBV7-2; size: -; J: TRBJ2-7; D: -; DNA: TGTGCCAGCAGCTCCAGGACTGAGCTCGGCGAGCAGTACTTC; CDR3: CASSSRTELGEQYF
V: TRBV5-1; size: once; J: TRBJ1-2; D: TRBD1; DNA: TGCGCCAGCAGCTTGGGCAGGGGGTCCTATGGCTACACCTTC; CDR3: CASSLGRGSYGYTF
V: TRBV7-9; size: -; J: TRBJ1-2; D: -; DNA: TGTGCCAGCAGCTATGACAGGTTGTATGGCTACACCTTC; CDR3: CASSYDRLYGYTF
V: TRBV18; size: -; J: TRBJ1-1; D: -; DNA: TGTGCCAGCTCACTCGGCGGGAGGCCTGAAGCTTTCTTT; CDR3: CASSLGGRPEAFF
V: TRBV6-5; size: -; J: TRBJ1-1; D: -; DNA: TGTGCCAGCAGTTCGGACAGACCATGGGGCACTGAAGCTTTCTTT; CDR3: CASSSDRPWGTEAFF
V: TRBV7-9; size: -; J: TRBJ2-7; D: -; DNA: TGTTCCAGCAGCTTAGCTCAGGGTACCTACGAGCAGTACTTC; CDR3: CSSSLAQGTYEQYF
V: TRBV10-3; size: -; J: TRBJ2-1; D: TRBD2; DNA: TGTGCCATCAGCCCTAGCGGGACTTACAATGAGCAGTTCTTC; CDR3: CAISPSGTYNEQFF
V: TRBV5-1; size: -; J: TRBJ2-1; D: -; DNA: TGCGCCAGCAGCTTGGTGACAGTGGGCTCCTACAATGAGCAGTTCTTC; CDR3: CASSLVTVGSYNEQFF
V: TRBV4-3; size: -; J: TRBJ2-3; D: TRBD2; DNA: TGCGCCAGCAGCCAGACTCCGGGACTAGCGGGAGATACGCAGTATTTT; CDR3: CASSQTPGLAGDTQYF